The present T cell receptor (beta chain) was sequenced within a study of response to subunit inactivated influenza vaccine. MiXCR, applied by TCRdb to the RT-PCR reads, yields one record per CDR3 protein. Among 150,000 to 200,000 distinct CDR3 sequences, more than 10% were seen once, and the ten largest hold about 29%. Trimming pared 4 bases from V and 9 bases from J, leaving 26 bases between. The CDR3 totals 16 residues. Germline V CDR1 and CDR2: SGHRS, YFSETQ. This clonotype was seen more than once but under ten times. The sample was also reused in another study, on T cells expressing NK-cell markers. That source adds: Libraries used 5'RACE template switching adding universal primer site and UMIs. Several experiments employed an anti-gamma-delta TCR antibody to confine sorting to alpha-beta TCR T cells. These clonotypes additionally ranked first within the CD3+CD56-NKG2C+ fraction of four donors.

The chain recombines TRBV5-1 with TRBJ2-7, with D perhaps matching TRBD1 or TRBD2 (5 bases each). The sequence was obtained from a man aged 50-59 years who received an inactivated influenza vaccine. This specimen was CD8+ T cells sorted from PBMCs, taken about 13 days after vaccination. Here the CDR3 reads CASSLGTGSSSLGQYF. DNA of the CDR3: TGCGCCAGCAGCCTCGGGACCGGGTCCTCCTCTTTGGGGCAGTACTTC.